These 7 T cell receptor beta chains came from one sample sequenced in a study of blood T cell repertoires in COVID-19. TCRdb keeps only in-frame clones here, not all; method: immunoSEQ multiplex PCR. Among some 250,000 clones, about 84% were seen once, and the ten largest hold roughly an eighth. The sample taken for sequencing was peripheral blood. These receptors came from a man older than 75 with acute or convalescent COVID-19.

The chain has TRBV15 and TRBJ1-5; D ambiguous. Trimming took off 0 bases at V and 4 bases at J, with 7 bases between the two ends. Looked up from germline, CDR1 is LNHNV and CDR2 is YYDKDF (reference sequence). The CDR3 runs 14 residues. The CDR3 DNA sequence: TGTGCCACCAGCAGAGATCGAGTGAATCAGCCCCAGCATTTT. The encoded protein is CATSRDRVNQPQHF.

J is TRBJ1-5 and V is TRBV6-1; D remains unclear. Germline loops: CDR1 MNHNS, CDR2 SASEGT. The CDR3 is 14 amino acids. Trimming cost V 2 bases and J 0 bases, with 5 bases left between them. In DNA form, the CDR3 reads TGTGCCAGCAGTGAACTACTTAGCAATCAGCCCCAGCATTTT. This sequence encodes CASSELLSNQPQHF.

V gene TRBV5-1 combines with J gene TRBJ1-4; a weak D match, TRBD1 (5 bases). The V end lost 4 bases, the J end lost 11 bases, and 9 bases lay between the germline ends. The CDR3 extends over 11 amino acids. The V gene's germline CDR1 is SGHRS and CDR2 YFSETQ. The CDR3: CASSATDKLFF. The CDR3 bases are TGCGCCAGCAGCGCGACAGATAAACTGTTTTTT.

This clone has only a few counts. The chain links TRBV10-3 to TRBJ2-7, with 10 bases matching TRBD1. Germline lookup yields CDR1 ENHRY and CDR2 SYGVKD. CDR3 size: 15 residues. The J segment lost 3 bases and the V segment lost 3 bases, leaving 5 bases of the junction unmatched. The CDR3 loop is CAISDTRTGGYEQYF. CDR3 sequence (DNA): TGTGCCATCAGTGACACCCGGACAGGGGGCTACGAGCAGTACTTC.

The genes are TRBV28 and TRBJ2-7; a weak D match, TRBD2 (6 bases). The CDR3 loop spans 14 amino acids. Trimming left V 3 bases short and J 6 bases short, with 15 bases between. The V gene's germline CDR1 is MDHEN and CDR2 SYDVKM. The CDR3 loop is CASSFLTGVREQYF. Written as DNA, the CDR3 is TGTGCCAGCAGTTTCCTGACGGGGGTCCGCGAGCAGTACTTC.

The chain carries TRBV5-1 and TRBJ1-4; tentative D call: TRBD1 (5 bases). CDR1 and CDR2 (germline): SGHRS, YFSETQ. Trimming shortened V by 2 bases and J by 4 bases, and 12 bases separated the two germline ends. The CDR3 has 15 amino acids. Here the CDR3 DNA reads TGCGCCAGCAGCTTAAGAGCAGGGCGTAATGAAAAACTGTTTTTT. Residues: CASSLRAGRNEKLFF.

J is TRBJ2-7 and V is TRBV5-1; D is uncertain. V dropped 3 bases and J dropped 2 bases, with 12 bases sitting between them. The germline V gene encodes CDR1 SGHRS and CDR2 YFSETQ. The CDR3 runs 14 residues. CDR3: CASSSDGAPYEQYF. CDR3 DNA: TGCGCCAGCAGCTCAGACGGAGCGCCCTACGAGCAGTACTTC.